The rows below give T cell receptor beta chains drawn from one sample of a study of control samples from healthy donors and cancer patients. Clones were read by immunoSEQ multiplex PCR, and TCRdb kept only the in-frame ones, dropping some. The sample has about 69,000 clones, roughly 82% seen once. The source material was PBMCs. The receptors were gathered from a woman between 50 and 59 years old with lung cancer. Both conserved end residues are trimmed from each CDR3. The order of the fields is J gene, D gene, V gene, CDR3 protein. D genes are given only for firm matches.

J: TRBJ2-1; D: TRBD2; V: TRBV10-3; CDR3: AISEFATSGGSEQF
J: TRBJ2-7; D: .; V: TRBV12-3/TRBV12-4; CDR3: ASSFGQTYEQY
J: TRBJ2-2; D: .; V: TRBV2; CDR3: ASSLDRTGELF
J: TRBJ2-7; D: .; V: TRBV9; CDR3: ASSGTAYEQY
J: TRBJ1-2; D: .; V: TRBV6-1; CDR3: ASSEATGNYGYT
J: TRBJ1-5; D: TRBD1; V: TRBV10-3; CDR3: AISEGTGGGQPQH
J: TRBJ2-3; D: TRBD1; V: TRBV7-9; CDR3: ASNDGQGASDTQY
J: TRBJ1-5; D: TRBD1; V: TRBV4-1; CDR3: ASSQVWTGNNQPQH
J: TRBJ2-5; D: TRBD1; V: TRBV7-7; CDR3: ASSLDGTGTQETQY
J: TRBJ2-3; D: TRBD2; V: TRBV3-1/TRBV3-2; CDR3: ASSRSLFTGTSDTDTQY
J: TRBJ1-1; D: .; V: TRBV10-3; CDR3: AISESFITDTEAF
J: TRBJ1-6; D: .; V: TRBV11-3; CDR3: ASSNPQDSPLH
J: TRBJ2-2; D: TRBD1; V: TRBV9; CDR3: ASSVQGDTGELF
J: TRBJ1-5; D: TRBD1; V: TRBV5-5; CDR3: ASSSGTGGSYQPQH
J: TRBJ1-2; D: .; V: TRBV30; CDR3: AWGTSSGYT
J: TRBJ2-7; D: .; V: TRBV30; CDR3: ACGRISYEQY